The clone carrying this TCR beta chain occurred a few times. The antigen is undetermined. These data are taken from a study of beta chain features in type 1 diabetes. Study observations and caveats: TCRB CDR3 length was moderately but significantly reduced in all four CD4+ subsets of Type 1 diabetes patients. Within the patient group, naive, central memory and Treg TCRB repertoires appeared more similar to each other than within healthy donors. Since sequencing was performed on cDNA, cells with high TCR expression could be over-represented.

The isolated RNA, all of it, was reverse transcribed, so expressed TCRB transcripts were what got sequenced. Sequencing was performed with immunoSEQ multiplex PCR; in TCRdb, only in-frame clones are kept and a portion is missing. Of 200,000 to 250,000 clones listed, about 30% were seen once; the top ten hold roughly 4%. The specimen sequenced was central memory CD4+ T cells from blood. This TCR was recovered from a young man in good health.

The CDR3 protein is CACQAGGNQPQHF. Here the CDR3 DNA reads TGTGCCTGCCAGGCCGGGGGCAATCAGCCCCAGCATTTT. The rearrangement joins TRBV30 to TRBJ1-5; D is unresolved. Trimming cost V 6 bases and J 2 bases, with 11 bases left between them. Germline loops: CDR1 GTSNPN, CDR2 SVGIG (reference sequence). There are 13 residues in the CDR3.